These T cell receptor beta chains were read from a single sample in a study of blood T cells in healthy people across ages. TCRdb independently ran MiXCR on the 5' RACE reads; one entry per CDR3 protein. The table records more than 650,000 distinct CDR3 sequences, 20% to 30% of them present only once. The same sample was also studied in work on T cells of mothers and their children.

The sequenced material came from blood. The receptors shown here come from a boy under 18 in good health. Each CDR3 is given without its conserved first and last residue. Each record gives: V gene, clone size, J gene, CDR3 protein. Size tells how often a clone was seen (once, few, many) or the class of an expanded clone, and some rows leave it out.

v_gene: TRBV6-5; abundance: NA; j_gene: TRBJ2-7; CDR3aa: ASSPVYPTGVYEQY
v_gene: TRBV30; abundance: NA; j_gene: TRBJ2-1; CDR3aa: AWVMGPAYNEQF
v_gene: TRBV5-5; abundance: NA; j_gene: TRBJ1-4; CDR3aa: ASSGTDNEKLF
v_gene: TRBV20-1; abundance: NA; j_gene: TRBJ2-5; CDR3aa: SATQRQGSEQETQY
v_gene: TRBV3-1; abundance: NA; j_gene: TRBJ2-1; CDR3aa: ASSQRDRVYNEQF
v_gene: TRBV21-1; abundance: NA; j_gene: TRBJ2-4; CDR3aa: ASPDMAKNIQY
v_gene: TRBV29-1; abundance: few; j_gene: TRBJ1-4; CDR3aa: SVVPGRANEKLF
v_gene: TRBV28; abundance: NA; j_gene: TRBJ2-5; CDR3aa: ASRPGQGQEETQY
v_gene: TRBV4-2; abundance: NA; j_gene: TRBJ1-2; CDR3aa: ASSQEGGRWDDNYGYT
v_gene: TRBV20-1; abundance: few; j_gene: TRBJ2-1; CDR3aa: SATAGTDYNEQF
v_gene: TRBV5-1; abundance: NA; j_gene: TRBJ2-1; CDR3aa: ASSPFGGGAAYEQF
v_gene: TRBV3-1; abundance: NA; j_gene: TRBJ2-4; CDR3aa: ASSQDRTSGPKNIQY
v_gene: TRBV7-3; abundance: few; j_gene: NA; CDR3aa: ASSLNLGGRDEQF
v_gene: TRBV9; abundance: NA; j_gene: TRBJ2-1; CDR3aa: ASSVSVGTYNEQF
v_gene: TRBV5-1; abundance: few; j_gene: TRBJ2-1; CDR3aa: ASSLSSGGHNEQF
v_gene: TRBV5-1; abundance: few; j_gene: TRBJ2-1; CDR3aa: ASRVQQGLGNEQF
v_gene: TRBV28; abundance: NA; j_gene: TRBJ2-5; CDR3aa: ASREDSLETQY
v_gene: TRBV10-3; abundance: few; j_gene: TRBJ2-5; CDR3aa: AISGPQGGGETQY
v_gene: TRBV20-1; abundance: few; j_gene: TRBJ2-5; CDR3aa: SARDWAWTETQY
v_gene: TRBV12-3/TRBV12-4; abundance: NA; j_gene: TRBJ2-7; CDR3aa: ASSRTSGGASKTYEQY
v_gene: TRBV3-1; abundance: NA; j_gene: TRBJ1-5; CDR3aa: ALGSGPQH
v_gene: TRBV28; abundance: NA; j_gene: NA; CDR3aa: ASSLPQGRAETQY